This T cell receptor (beta chain) emerged from a study of T-cell reconstitution after alpha-beta-depleted transplantation in children. The study, taken as a whole, reports: It was reported that alpha-beta T cells came from several hundred expanded graft clones (about two months after transplant).

This clonotype was observed at least ten times. Its matching antigen is unknown. The CDR3 totals 16 residues. Per germline, CDR1 DFQATT and CDR2 SNEGSKA (reference sequence). Trimming pared 6 bases from V and 2 bases from J, leaving 23 bases between. For TCRbeta, the library was prepared with unique molecular identifiers. TCRdb re-derived calls from the PCR reads in MiXCR, one entry per CDR3 protein. The table lists over 200,000 distinct CDR3 sequences, roughly a tenth of them singletons. V and J are TRBV20-1 and TRBJ2-7, with D possibly matching TRBD1 (6 bases). This TCR came from a child less than two years old with acute myeloid leukemia, due to receive a stem cell transplant. The sample was PBMCs, taken before TCRalphabeta/CD19-depleted stem cell transplant. The CDR3 region has the DNA TGCAGTGCCATAGCCAACCCCGGGACAACCCCCTACGAGCAGTACTTC. It codes for CSAIANPGTTPYEQYF.